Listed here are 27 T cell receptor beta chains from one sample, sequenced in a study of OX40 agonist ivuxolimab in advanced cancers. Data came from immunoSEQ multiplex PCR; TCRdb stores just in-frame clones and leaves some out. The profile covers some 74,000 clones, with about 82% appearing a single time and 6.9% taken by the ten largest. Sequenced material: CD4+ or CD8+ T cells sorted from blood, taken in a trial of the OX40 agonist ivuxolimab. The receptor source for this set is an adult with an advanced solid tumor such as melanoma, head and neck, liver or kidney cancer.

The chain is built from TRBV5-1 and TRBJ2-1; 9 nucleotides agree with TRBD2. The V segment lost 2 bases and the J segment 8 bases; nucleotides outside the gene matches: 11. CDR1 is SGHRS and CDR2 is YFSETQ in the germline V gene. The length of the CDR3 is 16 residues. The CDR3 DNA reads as TGCGCCAGCAGCTTCAATATGGCGGGGGGGCCGTATGAGCAGTTCTTC. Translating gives CASSFNMAGGPYEQFF.

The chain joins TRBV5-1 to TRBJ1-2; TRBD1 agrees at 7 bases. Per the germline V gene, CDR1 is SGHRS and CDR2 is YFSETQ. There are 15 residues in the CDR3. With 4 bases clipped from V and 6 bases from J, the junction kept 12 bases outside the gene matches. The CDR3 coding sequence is TGCGCCAGCAGCAGCCTACAGGGGCAATCCCATGGCTACACCTTC. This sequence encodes CASSSLQGQSHGYTF.

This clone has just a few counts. CDR3 sequence reads: CASSYSPGTQETQYF. The CDR3 DNA follows: TGTGCCAGCAGTTACTCGCCTGGGACCCAAGAGACCCAGTACTTC. The J gene is TRBJ2-5, the V gene TRBV6-5; the D call may be TRBD1 or TRBD2 (5 bases each). Between the trimmed V and J ends, which lost 0 bases and 1 base, there was a span of 9 bases. This CDR3 has 15 residues. From germline, CDR1 is MNHEY and CDR2 SVGAGI.

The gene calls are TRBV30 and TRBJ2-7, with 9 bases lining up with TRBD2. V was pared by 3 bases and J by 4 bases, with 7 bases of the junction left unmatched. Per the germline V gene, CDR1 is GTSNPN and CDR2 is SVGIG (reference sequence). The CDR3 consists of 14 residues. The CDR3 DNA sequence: TGTGCCTGGAGGGGACGGGCGGGGGGGTACGAGCAGTACTTC. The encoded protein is CAWRGRAGGYEQYF.

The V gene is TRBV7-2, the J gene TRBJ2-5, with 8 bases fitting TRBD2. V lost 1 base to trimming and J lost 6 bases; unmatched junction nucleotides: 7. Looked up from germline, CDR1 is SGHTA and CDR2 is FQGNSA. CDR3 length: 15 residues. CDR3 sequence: CASSLESPGGKTQYF. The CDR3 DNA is TGTGCCAGCAGCTTAGAATCTCCGGGAGGGAAGACCCAGTACTTC.

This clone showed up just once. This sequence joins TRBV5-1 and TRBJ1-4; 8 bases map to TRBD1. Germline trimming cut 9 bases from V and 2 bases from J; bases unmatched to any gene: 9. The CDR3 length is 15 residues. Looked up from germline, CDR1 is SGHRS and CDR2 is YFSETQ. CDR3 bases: TGCGCCACCGACTGGACAGGGTCGACTAATGAAAAACTGTTTTTT. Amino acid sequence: CATDWTGSTNEKLFF.

The DNA for the CDR3 is TGTGCCTGGAGTCGACCCCCAACTAATGAAAAACTGTTTTTT. Residues: CAWSRPPTNEKLFF. V is TRBV30 and J is TRBJ1-4, with D hard to call. Trimming removed 2 bases from V and 0 bases from J, with 7 bases in between. This CDR3 region has 14 residues. Germline V lookup: CDR1 GTSNPN, CDR2 SVGIG (reference sequence).

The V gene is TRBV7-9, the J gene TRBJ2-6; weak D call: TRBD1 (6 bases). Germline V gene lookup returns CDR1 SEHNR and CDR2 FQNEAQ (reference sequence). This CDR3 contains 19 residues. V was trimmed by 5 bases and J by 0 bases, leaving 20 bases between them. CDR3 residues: CASSLPRTEPYSGANVLTF. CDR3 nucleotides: TGTGCCAGCAGCCTCCCCCGGACAGAGCCTTACTCTGGGGCCAACGTCCTGACTTTC.

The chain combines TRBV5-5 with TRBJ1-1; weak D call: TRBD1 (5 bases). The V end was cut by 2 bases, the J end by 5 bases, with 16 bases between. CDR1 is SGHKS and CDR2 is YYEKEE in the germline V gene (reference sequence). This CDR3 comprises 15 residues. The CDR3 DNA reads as TGTGCCAGCAGCTTACAAGGGGCTGGGTGGACTGAAGCTTTCTTT. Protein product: CASSLQGAGWTEAFF.

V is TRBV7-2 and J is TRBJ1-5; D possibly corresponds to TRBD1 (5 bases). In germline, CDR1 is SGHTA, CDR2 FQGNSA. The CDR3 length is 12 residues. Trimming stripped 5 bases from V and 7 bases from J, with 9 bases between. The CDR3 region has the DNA TGTGCCAGCAGCCAGGGCCCACAGCCCCAGCATTTT. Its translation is CASSQGPQPQHF.

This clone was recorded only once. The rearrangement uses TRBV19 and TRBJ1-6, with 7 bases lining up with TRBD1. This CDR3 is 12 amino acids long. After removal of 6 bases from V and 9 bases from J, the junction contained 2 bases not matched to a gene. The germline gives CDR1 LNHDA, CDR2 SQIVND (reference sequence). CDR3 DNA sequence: TGTGCCAGTAGGAACAGGGGTTCACCCCTCCACTTT. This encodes CASRNRGSPLHF.

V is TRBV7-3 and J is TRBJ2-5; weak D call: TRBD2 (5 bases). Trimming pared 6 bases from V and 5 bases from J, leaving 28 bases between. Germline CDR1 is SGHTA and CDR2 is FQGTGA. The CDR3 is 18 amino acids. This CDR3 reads CASSRTSGATSMGETQYF. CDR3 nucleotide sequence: TGTGCCAGCAGTCGGACCTCGGGCGCTACTAGTATGGGGGAGACCCAGTACTTC. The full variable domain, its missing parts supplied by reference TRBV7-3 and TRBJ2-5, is GAGVSQTPSNKVTEKGKYVELRCDPISGHTALYWYRQSLGQGPEFLIYFQGTGAADDSGLPNDRFFAVRPEGSVSTLKIQRTERGDSAVYLCASSRTSGATSMGETQYFGPGTRLLVL.

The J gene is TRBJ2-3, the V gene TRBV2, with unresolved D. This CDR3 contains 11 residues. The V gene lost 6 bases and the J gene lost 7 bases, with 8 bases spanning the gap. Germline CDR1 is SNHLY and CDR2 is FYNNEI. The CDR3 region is CASSKGNTQYF. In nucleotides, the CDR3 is TGTGCCAGCAGCAAAGGCAATACGCAGTATTTT.

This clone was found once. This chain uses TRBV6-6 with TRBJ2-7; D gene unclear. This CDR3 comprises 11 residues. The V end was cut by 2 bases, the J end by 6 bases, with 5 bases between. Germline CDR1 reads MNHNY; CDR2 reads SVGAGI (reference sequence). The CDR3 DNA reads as TGTGCCAGCAGTTACCGGAGCGAGCAGTACTTC. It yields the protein CASSYRSEQYF.

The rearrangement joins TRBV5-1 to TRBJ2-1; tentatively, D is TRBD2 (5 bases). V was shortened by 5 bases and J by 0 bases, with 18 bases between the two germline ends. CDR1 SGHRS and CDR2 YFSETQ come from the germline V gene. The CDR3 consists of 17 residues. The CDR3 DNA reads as TGCGCCAGCAGTACGACTGGCGGGCGATACTCCTACAATGAGCAGTTCTTC. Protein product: CASSTTGGRYSYNEQFF.

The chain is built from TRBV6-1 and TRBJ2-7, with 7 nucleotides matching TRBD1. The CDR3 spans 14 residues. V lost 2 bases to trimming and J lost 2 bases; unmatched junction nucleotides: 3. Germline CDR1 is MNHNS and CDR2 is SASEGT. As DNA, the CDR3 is TGTGCCAGCAGTGAAAGGACAGGAGCCTACGAGCAGTACTTC. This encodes CASSERTGAYEQYF.

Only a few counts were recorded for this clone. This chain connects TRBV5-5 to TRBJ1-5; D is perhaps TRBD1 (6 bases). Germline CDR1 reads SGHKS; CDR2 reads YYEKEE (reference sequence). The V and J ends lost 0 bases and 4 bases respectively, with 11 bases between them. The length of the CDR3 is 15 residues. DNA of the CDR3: TGTGCCAGCAGCTTGGAGCTTCAGGGGAATCAGCCCCAGCATTTT. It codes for CASSLELQGNQPQHF.

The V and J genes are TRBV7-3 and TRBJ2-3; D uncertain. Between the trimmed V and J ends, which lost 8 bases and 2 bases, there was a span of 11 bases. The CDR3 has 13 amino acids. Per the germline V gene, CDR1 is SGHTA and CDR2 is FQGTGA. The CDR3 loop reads CASGRAATDTQYF. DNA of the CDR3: TGTGCCAGCGGCCGGGCAGCCACAGATACGCAGTATTTT.

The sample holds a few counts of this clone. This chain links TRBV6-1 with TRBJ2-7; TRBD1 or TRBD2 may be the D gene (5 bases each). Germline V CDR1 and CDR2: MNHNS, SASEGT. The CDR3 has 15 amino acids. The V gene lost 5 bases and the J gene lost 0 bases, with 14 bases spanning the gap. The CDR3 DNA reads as TGTGCCAGCAGTCTCGGGGCGGTAAGCTCCTACGAGCAGTACTTC. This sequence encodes CASSLGAVSSYEQYF.

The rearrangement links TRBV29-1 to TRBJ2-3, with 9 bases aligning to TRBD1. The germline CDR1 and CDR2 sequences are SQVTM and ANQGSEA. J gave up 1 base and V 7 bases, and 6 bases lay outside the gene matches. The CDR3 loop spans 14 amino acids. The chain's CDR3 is CSGTTGGGTDTQYF. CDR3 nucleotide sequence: TGCAGCGGGACGACAGGGGGGGGCACAGATACGCAGTATTTT.

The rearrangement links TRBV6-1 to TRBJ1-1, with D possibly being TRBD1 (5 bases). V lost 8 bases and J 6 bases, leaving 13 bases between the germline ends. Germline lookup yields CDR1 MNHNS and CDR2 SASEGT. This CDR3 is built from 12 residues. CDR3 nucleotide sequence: TGTGCCAGCTTGTCAGGGTTCGCTGAAGCTTTCTTT. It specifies CASLSGFAEAFF.

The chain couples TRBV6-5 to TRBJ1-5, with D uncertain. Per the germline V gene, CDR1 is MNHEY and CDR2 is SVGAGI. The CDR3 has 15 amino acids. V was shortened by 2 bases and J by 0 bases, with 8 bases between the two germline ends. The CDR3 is CASSYGPHSNQPQHF. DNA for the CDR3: TGTGCCAGCAGTTACGGGCCCCATAGCAATCAGCCCCAGCATTTT.

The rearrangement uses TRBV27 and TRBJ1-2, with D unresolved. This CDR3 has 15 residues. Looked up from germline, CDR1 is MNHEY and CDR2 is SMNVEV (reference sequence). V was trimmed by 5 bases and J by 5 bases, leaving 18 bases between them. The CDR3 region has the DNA TGTGCCAGCAGTGTTGGTAGCGGCTTTAGGTATGGCTACACCTTC. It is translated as CASSVGSGFRYGYTF.

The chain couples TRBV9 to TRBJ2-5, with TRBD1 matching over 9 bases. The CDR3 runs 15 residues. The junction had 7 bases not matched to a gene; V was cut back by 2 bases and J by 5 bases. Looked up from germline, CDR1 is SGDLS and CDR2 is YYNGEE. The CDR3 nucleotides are TGTGCCAGCAGCGTCGCCGGGACAGGGAAGGAGACCCAGTACTTC. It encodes CASSVAGTGKETQYF.

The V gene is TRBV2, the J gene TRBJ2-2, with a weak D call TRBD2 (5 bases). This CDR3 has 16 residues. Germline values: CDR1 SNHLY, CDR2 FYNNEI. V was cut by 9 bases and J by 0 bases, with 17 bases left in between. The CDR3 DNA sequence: TGTGCCAGTATTAGGGAGAGGTTACCGAACACCGGGGAGCTGTTTTTT. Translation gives CASIRERLPNTGELFF.

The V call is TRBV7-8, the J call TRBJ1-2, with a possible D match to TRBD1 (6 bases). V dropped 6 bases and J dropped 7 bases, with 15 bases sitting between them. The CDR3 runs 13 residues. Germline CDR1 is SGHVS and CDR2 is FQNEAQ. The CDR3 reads CASRPGAGGGYTF. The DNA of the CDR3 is TGTGCCAGCAGGCCGGGGGCAGGCGGTGGCTACACCTTC.

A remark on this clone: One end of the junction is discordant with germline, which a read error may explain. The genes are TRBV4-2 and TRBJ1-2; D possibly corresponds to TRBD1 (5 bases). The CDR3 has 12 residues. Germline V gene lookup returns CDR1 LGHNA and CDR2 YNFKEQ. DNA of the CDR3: TGTGCAAGCAGGTCAGGGACCTATGGCTACACCTTC. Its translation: CASRSGTYGYTF.